This TCR beta chain was retrieved from a study of OX40 agonist ivuxolimab in advanced cancers. Repertoires were generated with immunoSEQ multiplex PCR, while TCRdb's copy carries only in-frame clones and drops some. The sample lists 95,000 to 150,000 clones, 93% occurring once. The CDR3 loop spans 15 amino acids. CDR1 and CDR2 from the germline V gene are LNHDA and SQIVND (reference sequence). The ends were cut back, 2 bases at V and 9 bases at J, with 19 bases in the middle. In the case of this clone: Its target is not known.

Study-level results: Clonal expansion was among the lowest in partial responders at 0.1-3.0 mg/kg, especially CD8+. At 0.1 to 3.0 mg/kg and by week 6, CD4+ and CD8+ T cells in the blood had expanded clonally. The expanded peripheral T cells' antigen specificity was not determined. Low normalized T-cell clonal expansion also characterized some of the nonresponders.

The chain joins TRBV19 to TRBJ1-2, with D maybe TRBD1 (5 bases). This material consisted of CD4+ or CD8+ T cells sorted from blood, taken in a trial of the OX40 agonist ivuxolimab. This TCR was sampled from an adult with an advanced solid tumor such as melanoma, head and neck, liver or kidney cancer. Here the CDR3 reads CASSITLGGGTSYTF. CDR3 coding DNA: TGTGCCAGTAGTATAACCCTCGGGGGGGGAACGAGCTACACCTTC.